This entry is about one T cell receptor (beta chain). Produced via immunoSEQ multiplex PCR; TCRdb's table is partial and in-frame only. In the table there are 70,000 or so clones, approximately 93% of which are singletons. Germline CDR1 reads WSHSY; CDR2 reads SAAADI. CDR3 length: 13 residues. V dropped 4 bases and J dropped 13 bases, with 17 bases sitting between them. The time point is: newly diagnosed, previously untreated cHL patient sample. The data derive from a study of PD-1 blockade in classical Hodgkin lymphoma. The sequence derives from a human donor with classical Hodgkin lymphoma. V is TRBV10-2 and J is TRBJ1-5; TRBD1 is a possible D gene (6 bases). Sequencing used peripheral blood mononuclear cells (PBMCs). The CDR3 reads CASSAQGPSEQHF. The CDR3 nucleotides are TGCGCCAGCAGTGCCCAGGGGCCCTCGGAACAGCATTTT.